These 5 T cell receptor beta chains share one sample of origin, sequenced in a study of cytomegalovirus exposure and HLA in healthy donors. Primers: 60 Vbeta forward and 13 Jbeta reverse. Method: immunoSEQ multiplex PCR; TCRdb's copy keeps in-frame clones and lacks some. The data show about 90,000 clones, around 84% seen once. Sequencing was carried out using PBMCs. Receptor source: a man between 18 and 35 years old in good health and CMV-seronegative.

The rearrangement uses TRBV15 and TRBJ2-3; 8 bases fit TRBD2. This CDR3 is 15 amino acids long. Germline CDR1 reads LNHNV; CDR2 reads YYDKDF (reference sequence). The ends lost 0 bases at V and 5 bases at J; junction bases unmatched: 4. CDR3 nucleotides: TGTGCCACCAGCAGAGACTCGGGAGGGGTAGATACGCAGTATTTT. Encoded protein: CATSRDSGGVDTQYF.

In its sample, this clone was seen once. V and J are TRBV5-6 and TRBJ2-6; a weak D match, TRBD2 (5 bases). This CDR3 is 15 amino acids long. CDR1 and CDR2 (germline): SGHDT, YYEEEE. Trimming cost V 0 bases and J 4 bases, with 8 bases left between them. The CDR3 DNA is TGTGCCAGCAGCTTGGGACTATCGGGGGCCAACGTCCTGACTTTC. This codes for CASSLGLSGANVLTF.

The chain recombines TRBV30 with TRBJ2-5; 11 bases match TRBD2. CDR1 is GTSNPN and CDR2 is SVGIG in the germline V gene (reference sequence). This CDR3 comprises 14 residues. J lost 7 bases, V lost 2 bases, and 6 bases had no gene match. The DNA of the CDR3 is TGTGCCTGGAGTCTTAGCGGGGGGGTCGGGACCCAGTACTTC. Protein sequence: CAWSLSGGVGTQYF.

The chain combines TRBV7-2 with TRBJ2-5, with 7 bases matching TRBD2. Trimming removed 5 bases from V and 4 bases from J; junction bases left unmatched: 10. Germline values: CDR1 SGHTA, CDR2 FQGNSA. This CDR3 comprises 15 residues. The CDR3 coding sequence is TGTGCCAGCAGCATGACCGGGACTACCGGAGAGACCCAGTACTTC. Its protein product is CASSMTGTTGETQYF. Filled out from reference TRBV7-2 and TRBJ2-5, the complete variable domain reads GAGVSQSPSNKVTEKGKDVELRCDPISGHTALYWYRQSLGQGLEFLIYFQGNSAPDKSGLPSDRFSAERTGGSVSTLTIQRTQQEDSAVYLCASSMTGTTGETQYFGPGTRLLVL.

The chain employs TRBV6-1 and TRBJ1-2, with D perhaps TRBD1 (6 bases). The CDR3 is 13 residues long. Germline lookup yields CDR1 MNHNS and CDR2 SASEGT. V was pared by 6 bases and J by 8 bases, with 16 bases between. The chain's CDR3 is CASSPGGLRGYTF. The CDR3 DNA is TGTGCCAGCAGCCCCGGGGGGCTTCGGGGCTACACCTTC.